This T cell receptor beta chain originates from a study of blood T cell repertoires in COVID-19. Participant-reported clinical history was the basis for cohort assignment. Profiling relied on immunoSEQ multiplex PCR, and the TCRdb table lists in-frame clones only, not all of them. The profile shows 200,000 to 250,000 clones, 84% of them singletons. V dropped 6 bases and J dropped 3 bases, with 17 bases sitting between them. Germline V gene lookup returns CDR1 ENHRY and CDR2 SYGVKD. The CDR3 runs 15 residues. Sequencing was done on a sample of PBMCs or T cells enriched from blood (not recorded which). The chain employs TRBV10-3 and TRBJ1-2; D is perhaps TRBD1 (5 bases). This receptor was taken from a man in his fifties or sixties who had recovered from COVID-19. The CDR3 protein is CAISPTPDSYYGYTF. CDR3 DNA: TGTGCCATCAGCCCGACCCCAGACAGCTACTATGGCTACACCTTC.